The text below deals with one T cell receptor beta chain. Its specificity is unknown. The data stem from a study of human thymus T cells. The study's findings and limits: Thymic and blood repertoires appeared to display a bias in their usage of V and J genes. Unrelated people showed highly overlapping thymic repertoires, related research reported.

Assay used: immunoSEQ multiplex PCR; TCRdb lists only in-frame clones, some missing. The sample records 60,000 to 75,000 clones, 85% to 95% being singletons. Germline V gives CDR1 MRHNA, CDR2 SNTAGT. The germline V and J ends were trimmed by 3 bases and 4 bases, with 19 bases remaining between them. The CDR3 is 17 residues long. Resections obtained during corrective heart surgery supplied the thymus tissue. All donors were healthy Finnish infants who were undergoing corrective surgery to treat congenital heart defects. The sequence was collected from a girl under two years old with a congenital heart defect but otherwise immunologically healthy. The chain links TRBV6-4 to TRBJ2-1; the D gene is possibly TRBD2 (8 bases). Sequencing used thymus tissue. The CDR3 sequence is CASSEPRGDRSYNEQFF. The CDR3 DNA reads TGTGCCAGCAGTGAGCCGCGGGGGGACAGATCATACAATGAGCAGTTCTTC.